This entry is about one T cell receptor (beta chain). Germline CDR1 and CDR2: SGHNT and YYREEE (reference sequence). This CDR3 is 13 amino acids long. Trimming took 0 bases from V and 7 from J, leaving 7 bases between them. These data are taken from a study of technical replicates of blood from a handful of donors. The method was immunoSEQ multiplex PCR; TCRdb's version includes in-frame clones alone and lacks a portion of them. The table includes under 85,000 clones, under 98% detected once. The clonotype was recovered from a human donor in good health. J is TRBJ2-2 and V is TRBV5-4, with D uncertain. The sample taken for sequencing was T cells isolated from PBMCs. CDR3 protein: CASSLEEIGELFF. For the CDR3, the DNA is TGTGCCAGCAGCTTGGAGGAGATCGGGGAGCTGTTTTTT.